The 15 T cell receptor beta chains below all came from one sample that was sequenced in a study of T cell responses to AZD1222 COVID-19 vaccine. Data came from immunoSEQ multiplex PCR; TCRdb stores just in-frame clones and leaves some out. The sample holds over 85,000 clones, 92% seen once. Specimen: peripheral blood, collected on day 0 of AZD1222 vaccination. These TCRs come from an adult in good health.

This clone was seen a few times. The chain uses TRBV5-1 and TRBJ1-3; possibly TRBD1 for D (5 bases). The germline CDR1 and CDR2 sequences are SGHRS and YFSETQ. The CDR3 runs to 15 residues. The ends were cut back, 4 bases at V and 0 bases at J, with 11 bases in the middle. For the CDR3, the DNA is TGCGCCAGCAGCCCCCAGGGAGGCTCTGGAAACACCATATATTTT. This sequence encodes CASSPQGGSGNTIYF.

The CDR3 protein is CASSHKTLSNQPQHF. The CDR3 DNA is TGTGCCAGCAGTCACAAGACCCTTAGCAATCAGCCCCAGCATTTT. The rearrangement links TRBV7-8 to TRBJ1-5, with D unresolved. This CDR3 has 15 amino acids. Germline V gene lookup returns CDR1 SGHVS and CDR2 FQNEAQ. Trimming cost V 6 bases and J 0 bases, with 12 bases left between them.

The rearrangement joins TRBV30 to TRBJ1-2, with 8 bases that match TRBD1. This CDR3 comprises 14 residues. The ends lost 5 bases at V and 8 bases at J; junction bases unmatched: 13. Germline loops: CDR1 GTSNPN, CDR2 SVGIG (reference sequence). The CDR3 sequence is CAWGAGQGGEGYTF. The CDR3 DNA sequence: TGTGCCTGGGGGGCCGGACAGGGTGGTGAGGGCTACACCTTC.

This chain joins TRBV2 and TRBJ1-6; 9 nucleotides line up with TRBD1. V dropped 6 bases and J dropped 7; count of bases not matched to a gene: 7. This CDR3 comprises 15 residues. Germline CDR1 SNHLY, CDR2 FYNNEI. CDR3 DNA sequence: TGTGCCAGCAGCCAAGGGGACAGGGCCAATTCACCCCTCCACTTT. Encoded protein: CASSQGDRANSPLHF.

V and J are TRBV7-8 and TRBJ1-5, with D uncertain. This CDR3 has 16 amino acids. V dropped 1 base and J dropped 2 bases, with 12 bases sitting between them. From germline, CDR1 is SGHVS and CDR2 FQNEAQ. The CDR3 coding sequence is TGTGCCAGCAGCTTAGACGGCATTCAGGGCAATCAGCCCCAGCATTTT. As protein: CASSLDGIQGNQPQHF.

V is TRBV6-5 and J is TRBJ1-5; possibly TRBD1 for D (5 bases). The CDR3 length is 13 residues. CDR1 and CDR2 (germline): MNHEY, SVGAGI. The germline V and J ends were trimmed by 5 bases and 4 bases, with 9 bases remaining between them. CDR3 sequence: CASSRQINQPQHF. As DNA, the CDR3 is TGTGCCAGCAGTCGACAGATAAATCAGCCCCAGCATTTT.

J is TRBJ1-2 and V is TRBV9; weak D call: TRBD1 (5 bases). The germline gives CDR1 SGDLS, CDR2 YYNGEE. Trimming pared 4 bases from V and 2 bases from J, leaving 12 bases between. CDR3 length: 14 residues. The CDR3 DNA reads as TGTGCCAGCAGCCCCGGGACTGGGAACTATGGCTACACCTTC. Its translation: CASSPGTGNYGYTF.

The chain combines TRBV6-5 with TRBJ1-2, with D possibly matching TRBD1 (5 bases). The CDR3 contains 13 residues. Germline CDR1 reads MNHEY; CDR2 reads SVGAGI. V lost 8 bases, J lost 4 bases, and 14 bases lay in between. CDR3 nucleotides: TGTGCCAGCCAAGAGCAGGGAAGCTATGGCTACACCTTC. It is translated as CASQEQGSYGYTF.

The chain recombines TRBV12-3 or TRBV12-4 with TRBJ2-3; D gene ambiguous. The CDR3 length is 12 residues. The V gene lost 10 bases and the J gene lost 1 base, with 9 bases spanning the gap. CDR3 loop: CATSSGTDTQYF. For the CDR3, the DNA is TGTGCCACTTCCAGCGGCACAGATACGCAGTATTTT.

This chain joins TRBV5-1 and TRBJ1-2, with TRBD1 as a possible D gene (6 bases). This CDR3 is built from 15 residues. V shed 1 base and J shed 2 bases, with 12 bases lying between them. Per germline, CDR1 SGHRS and CDR2 YFSETQ. In nucleotides, the CDR3 is TGCGCCAGCAGCTTGTCTCCAGGGGAGAACTATGGCTACACCTTC. Residues: CASSLSPGENYGYTF.

The chain couples TRBV9 to TRBJ2-5; TRBD2 matches at 8 bases. The CDR3 runs 16 residues. Germline V gene sequence: CDR1 SGDLS, CDR2 YYNGEE. V gave up 4 bases and J gave up 7 bases; unmatched junction bases: 15. CDR3 protein: CASSSMRDSRGGTQYF. CDR3 sequence (DNA): TGTGCCAGCAGCTCCATGCGGGACTCTCGGGGGGGGACCCAGTACTTC.

The gene calls are TRBV5-4 and TRBJ2-5; TRBD2 matches at 14 bases. With 4 bases clipped from V and 4 bases from J, the junction kept 6 bases outside the gene matches. The germline CDR1 and CDR2 sequences are SGHNT and YYREEE (reference sequence). This CDR3 is built from 16 residues. The CDR3 region has the DNA TGTGCCAGCAGCGAAGGGACTAGCGGGGGAGGAGAGACCCAGTACTTC. Residues: CASSEGTSGGGETQYF.

The CDR3 nucleotides read TGTGCCAGCAGCTTAAGATTGGGACAGGGGGAGTACGAGCAGTACTTC. It is translated as CASSLRLGQGEYEQYF. The chain joins TRBV7-2 to TRBJ2-7; TRBD1 matches 11 bases. Trimming removed 2 bases from V and 4 bases from J; junction bases left unmatched: 7. This CDR3 comprises 16 residues. Looked up from germline, CDR1 is SGHTA and CDR2 is FQGNSA.

The chain joins TRBV10-1 to TRBJ1-1; no clear D. In germline, CDR1 is WNHNN, CDR2 SYGVQD (reference sequence). This CDR3 is 13 amino acids long. V was cut by 6 bases and J by 1 base, with 9 bases left in between. In DNA form, the CDR3 reads TGCGCCAGCAGGGCTGGACGGAACACTGAAGCTTTCTTT. It yields the protein CASRAGRNTEAFF.

The V and J genes are TRBV19 and TRBJ1-2, with 8 bases matching TRBD1. Germline CDR1 is LNHDA and CDR2 is SQIVND (reference sequence). This CDR3 region has 14 residues. V trimming: 5 bases; J trimming: 4 bases; junction bases outside the gene matches: 6. The CDR3 sequence: CASSVDRESYGYTF. CDR3 coding DNA: TGTGCCAGTAGTGTGGACAGGGAAAGCTATGGCTACACCTTC.